This is a list of T cell receptor beta chains from one sample in a study of cytomegalovirus exposure and HLA in healthy donors. Measured with immunoSEQ multiplex PCR; TCRdb has only the in-frame clones, and not every one. The table includes about 59,000 clones, roughly 90% detected once. Sequenced: PBMCs. All receptors come from a man aged 30-40 years in good health and CMV-seropositive. Both conserved end residues are part of each CDR3.

j_call v_call cdr3_aa
TRBJ2-7 TRBV9 CASSLQNGEQYF
TRBJ2-4 TRBV19 CASTLSLAGGAGKFQYF
TRBJ2-2 TRBV5-5 CASSSRGPGIDTGELFF
TRBJ2-2 TRBV7-3 CASRLAGETGELFF
TRBJ1-2 TRBV4-1 CASRPKPGQDYGYTF
TRBJ2-7 TRBV7-9 CASSRTGEAYEQYF
TRBJ2-7 TRBV7-2 CASSLDSGSPSMYF
TRBJ2-7 TRBV11-2 CASSLMTSGSPDEQYF
TRBJ1-2 TRBV27 CASSLGQGRLGYTF
TRBJ2-2 TRBV30 CALNRDHTGELFF
TRBJ1-1 TRBV19 CASSQTGDEAFF
TRBJ1-5 TRBV30 CAWSGDGLGNQPQHF
TRBJ1-2 TRBV30 CAWSSTGAGGYTF
TRBJ1-5 TRBV28 CASSPQSGNQPQHF
TRBJ2-7 TRBV5-1 CASSLVGRDYEQYF
TRBJ2-1 TRBV10-1 CASSESYSGRPPYNEQFF
TRBJ1-5 TRBV10-2 CASSESRQNQPQHF
TRBJ2-1 TRBV19 CASKISVSSYNEQFF